The T cell receptor (beta chain) under discussion was sequenced for a study of blood T cell repertoires in COVID-19. Study-level background: Material from acute and convalescent COVID-19 was sourced from the United States, Italy and Spain. PBMCs, B-cell-depleted T cells, or T cells provided the cDNA or gDNA that made up the material.

This CDR3 has 15 amino acids. The V and J ends lost 3 bases and 7 bases, in that order; junction bases with no gene match: 9. CDR1 is SGHDT, CDR2 YYEEEE, per germline. Original data processing: Reference gene primers were amplified, and this amplification served to estimate nucleated cell counts. Sequenced by immunoSEQ multiplex PCR; TCRdb stores in-frame clones only, minus some. V and J calls and clone size are as listed in that table; D and trimming were resolved from the DNA. The sample includes more than 85,000 clones, roughly 79% seen only once; the top ten take approximately 40%. This chain connects TRBV5-6 to TRBJ1-1; 10 bases fit TRBD1. The TCR was taken from a man at least 80 years old with acute or convalescent COVID-19. Sequencing used peripheral blood. In nucleotides, the CDR3 is TGTGCCAGCAGCTCGCCGGGACAGGGGTACAGTGAAGCTTTCTTT. As protein: CASSSPGQGYSEAFF.